What follows are 26 T cell receptor beta chains derived from one specimen sequenced in a study of technical replicates of blood from a handful of donors. Generated by immunoSEQ multiplex PCR, the TCRdb table keeps only in-frame clones and is missing some. The table records more than 65,000 clones, about 96% of them present only once. The specimen sequenced was T cells isolated from PBMCs. The receptor set was obtained from a human donor in good health.

The chain combines TRBV6-1 with TRBJ1-1; perhaps TRBD1 as D (5 bases). Germline V gene sequence: CDR1 MNHNS, CDR2 SASEGT. The length of the CDR3 is 13 residues. V lost 1 base to trimming and J lost 6 bases, with 9 bases between them. CDR3 protein: CASSEDRLPEAFF. DNA of the CDR3: TGTGCCAGCAGTGAAGACAGGCTCCCTGAAGCTTTCTTT.

V is TRBV5-8 and J is TRBJ2-1, with 7 bases matching TRBD1. The germline CDR1 and CDR2 sequences are SGHTS and YDEGEE. Trimming at V came to 4 bases and at J to 6 bases, leaving 7 bases not matched to a gene. The CDR3 has 14 amino acids. The CDR3 region is CASSPRGQFNEQFF. The DNA for the CDR3 is TGTGCCAGCAGCCCTAGGGGACAGTTCAATGAGCAGTTCTTC.

CDR3 nucleotides: TGTGCCAGCCGGACTAGCGGGAGAATTGAGACCCAGTACTTC. Protein product: CASRTSGRIETQYF. The rearrangement uses TRBV2 and TRBJ2-5, with TRBD2 matching 13 bases. The CDR3 sequence is 14 residues long. The germline V gene encodes CDR1 SNHLY and CDR2 FYNNEI. The V segment lost 8 bases and the J segment 5 bases; nucleotides outside the gene matches: 5.

The CDR3: CASSESRGRGEGTDTQYF. The CDR3 DNA sequence: TGCGCCAGCAGTGAGTCGAGAGGTCGGGGGGAAGGCACAGATACGCAGTATTTT. V is TRBV10-1 and J is TRBJ2-3; 7 bases are a match to TRBD2. The CDR3 length is 18 residues. Losses at the gene ends were 0 bases for V and 1 base for J; bases not matched to a gene: 10. Germline CDR1 and CDR2: WNHNN and SYGVQD (reference sequence).

This clone was seen once. CDR3 residues: CASSLSLARSYEQYF. CDR3 coding DNA: TGTGCCAGCAGTTTGAGTCTAGCAAGGTCCTACGAGCAGTACTTC. The V call is TRBV27, the J call TRBJ2-7; D is possibly TRBD2 (5 bases). V gave up 3 bases and J gave up 1 base, with 13 bases separating them. This CDR3 spans 15 amino acids. Germline CDR1 MNHEY, CDR2 SMNVEV (reference sequence).

The rearrangement uses TRBV5-4 and TRBJ1-4, with TRBD1 matching over 8 bases. The germline V gene has CDR1 SGHNT and CDR2 YYREEE (reference sequence). The CDR3 runs 13 residues. J gave up 13 bases and V 2 bases, and 7 bases lay outside the gene matches. DNA for the CDR3: TGTGCCAGCAGCTTAATCCCCGACAGGGGACTGTTTTTT. Its protein is CASSLIPDRGLFF.

CDR3 sequence reads: CASSQETREVGNTIYF. CDR3 nucleotide sequence: TGTGCCAGCAGCCAAGAAACCAGGGAAGTCGGAAACACCATATATTTT. The chain employs TRBV4-2 and TRBJ1-3; D may be TRBD1 (5 bases). Trimming took 0 bases from V and 4 from J, leaving 13 bases between them. CDR1 is LGHNA and CDR2 is YNFKEQ in the germline V gene. This CDR3 contains 16 residues.

The chain employs TRBV6-4 and TRBJ1-1; 7 nucleotides line up with TRBD1. The trim removed 6 bases at V and 5 bases at J, leaving 9 bases unmatched. The germline V gene encodes CDR1 MRHNA and CDR2 SNTAGT. The CDR3 totals 14 residues. The CDR3 sequence: CASRAEGAGTEAFF. As DNA, the CDR3 is TGTGCCAGCAGAGCCGAGGGGGCTGGGACTGAAGCTTTCTTT.

V is TRBV9 and J is TRBJ2-1; 8 nucleotides match TRBD2. The CDR3 runs 14 residues. V trimming: 4 bases; J trimming: 9 bases; junction bases outside the gene matches: 9. Germline loops: CDR1 SGDLS, CDR2 YYNGEE. The CDR3 DNA reads as TGTGCCAGCAGCCCCGAGGGACTAGTAGGTGAGCAGTTCTTC. This codes for CASSPEGLVGEQFF. Together with reference TRBV9 and TRBJ2-1, the CDR3 gives the full variable domain: DSGVTQTPKHLITATGQRVTLRCSPRSGDLSVYWYQQSLDQGLQFLIQYYNGEERAKGNILERFSAQQFPDLHSELNLSSLELGDSALYFCASSPEGLVGEQFFGPGTRLTVL.

V and J are TRBV11-3 and TRBJ2-7; 7 bases fit TRBD2. The germline V gene has CDR1 SGHNT and CDR2 YENEEA. The CDR3 has 17 amino acids. The trim removed 1 base at V and 4 bases at J, leaving 13 bases unmatched. The DNA for the CDR3 is TGTGCCAGCAGCTTAGGATCTTGGGCGGGAGCTTGGTACGAGCAGTACTTC. Translated: CASSLGSWAGAWYEQYF.

This chain links TRBV27 with TRBJ1-5; 8 bases are shared with TRBD1. Looked up from germline, CDR1 is MNHEY and CDR2 is SMNVEV (reference sequence). The CDR3 is made up of 14 amino acids. Germline trimming cut 3 bases from V and 7 bases from J; bases unmatched to any gene: 5. For the CDR3, the DNA is TGTGCCAGCAGTTTTGGACAGGGTTTACAGCCCCAGCATTTT. Its translation is CASSFGQGLQPQHF.

Points on this clone: The germline gene is not matched at one end of the junction; a read error may be the cause. At the DNA level, this CDR3 is encoded by other sequences in the same sample as well. The V call is TRBV6-5, the J call TRBJ1-1; 7 positions agree with TRBD1. Germline-derived CDR1 and CDR2 are MNHEY and SVGAGI. The CDR3 extends over 15 amino acids. In DNA form, the CDR3 reads TGTGCCAGTAGTTCGCAGCGGACAGGCCCGACTGAAGCTTTCTTT. Protein product: CASSSQRTGPTEAFF.

The chain combines TRBV10-3 with TRBJ2-1, with D hard to call. Germline V gene lookup returns CDR1 ENHRY and CDR2 SYGVKD. V was trimmed by 4 bases and J by 0 bases, leaving 13 bases between them. The CDR3 extends over 16 amino acids. The CDR3 bases are TGTGCCATCAGTGTAACTTACGTGAGCTCCTACAATGAGCAGTTCTTC. Translation gives CAISVTYVSSYNEQFF.

The chain uses TRBV5-1 and TRBJ2-3, with D perhaps matching TRBD1 (6 bases). Trimming left V 0 bases short and J 2 bases short, with 10 bases between. CDR1 and CDR2 (germline): SGHRS, YFSETQ. This CDR3 region has 15 residues. The CDR3 is CASSLGDTTTDTQYF. In DNA, the CDR3 is TGCGCCAGCAGCTTGGGGGACACGACCACAGATACGCAGTATTTT.

The chain carries TRBV5-4 and TRBJ2-1; 10 positions agree with TRBD2. This CDR3 contains 13 residues. Germline V gene data show CDR1 as SGHNT and CDR2 as YYREEE (reference sequence). J lost 10 bases, V lost 3 bases, and 4 bases had no gene match. CDR3 region: CASSSLAGEEQFF. CDR3 sequence (DNA): TGTGCCAGCAGCTCCCTAGCGGGAGAGGAGCAGTTCTTC.

The chain joins TRBV28 to TRBJ1-2; D is uncertain. The V end lost 4 bases, the J end lost 8 bases, and 14 bases lay between the germline ends. Germline V CDR1 and CDR2: MDHEN, SYDVKM. The CDR3 is made up of 13 amino acids. The CDR3, as DNA: TGTGCCAGCAGTTCCTCGGGGTTCTCCGGCTACACCTTC. Its protein product is CASSSSGFSGYTF.

The chain joins TRBV5-4 to TRBJ2-4; D not certain. This CDR3 is built from 15 residues. The germline V and J ends were trimmed by 4 bases and 1 base, with 12 bases remaining between them. Germline V lookup: CDR1 SGHNT, CDR2 YYREEE (reference sequence). DNA of the CDR3: TGTGCCAGCAGCCCAGACACCCAGGCCAAAAACATTCAGTACTTC. It specifies CASSPDTQAKNIQYF.

The chain joins TRBV7-9 to TRBJ1-4; no definite D call. Germline-derived CDR1 and CDR2 are SEHNR and FQNEAQ (reference sequence). The CDR3 extends over 17 amino acids. Trimming shortened V by 1 base and J by 0 bases, and 12 bases separated the two germline ends. The CDR3 sequence is CASSLEEGFATNEKLFF. The CDR3 DNA reads TGTGCCAGCAGCTTAGAAGAGGGTTTTGCAACTAATGAAAAACTGTTTTTT.

This chain links TRBV28 with TRBJ2-3, with TRBD2 identical over 8 bases. Per the germline V gene, CDR1 is MDHEN and CDR2 is SYDVKM. The CDR3 covers 14 residues. V gave up 4 bases and J gave up 6 bases; unmatched junction bases: 6. The CDR3 protein is CASSSLAGFDTQYF. In nucleotides, the CDR3 is TGTGCCAGCAGTTCCCTAGCGGGCTTTGATACGCAGTATTTT.

The J gene is TRBJ1-1, the V gene TRBV5-1; unclear D gene. Germline V lookup: CDR1 SGHRS, CDR2 YFSETQ. Trimming took 1 base from V and 0 from J, leaving 7 bases between them. The length of the CDR3 is 14 residues. The DNA of the CDR3 is TGCGCCAGCAGCTTGACGAACATGAACACTGAAGCTTTCTTT. Amino acid sequence: CASSLTNMNTEAFF.

The chain recombines TRBV28 with TRBJ2-6; TRBD2 matches 8 bases. Germline CDR1 reads MDHEN; CDR2 reads SYDVKM. The CDR3 is 18 residues long. The trim removed 5 bases at V and 1 base at J, leaving 10 bases unmatched. DNA of the CDR3: TGTGCCAGCAGTAGGGTCCGAGCGGGAGTATCTGGGGCCAACGTCCTGACTTTC. This translates into CASSRVRAGVSGANVLTF.

The chain's CDR3 is CASTGPDKNYGYTF. The CDR3 DNA is TGTGCCAGTACCGGTCCCGATAAAAACTATGGCTACACCTTC. The chain has TRBV19 and TRBJ1-2; D is unclear. The V gene's germline CDR1 is LNHDA and CDR2 SQIVND (reference sequence). The CDR3 spans 14 residues. The V end lost 7 bases, the J end lost 2 bases, and 14 bases lay between the germline ends. The whole variable domain, filled in from reference TRBV19 and TRBJ1-2, reads DGGITQSPKYLFRKEGQNVTLSCEQNLNHDAMYWYRQDPGQGLRLIYYSQIVNDFQKGDIAEGYSVSREKKESFPLTVTSAQKNPTAFYLCASTGPDKNYGYTFGSGTRLTVV.

The chain links TRBV5-1 to TRBJ1-2, with D tentatively TRBD1 (6 bases). The length of the CDR3 is 14 residues. Germline V gene data show CDR1 as SGHRS and CDR2 as YFSETQ. Trimming removed 7 bases at V and 8 bases at J, with 21 bases between. The CDR3: CASGRQAINSGYTF. CDR3 DNA sequence: TGCGCCAGCGGTAGACAGGCAATCAATAGCGGCTACACCTTC.

This clone was seen once. The V call is TRBV5-6, the J call TRBJ1-1; TRBD1 matches 8 bases. The CDR3 runs 14 residues. Germline CDR1 SGHDT, CDR2 YYEEEE. The V segment lost 4 bases and the J segment 5 bases; nucleotides outside the gene matches: 7. The CDR3 DNA reads TGTGCCAGCAGCGCCGACAGGGGTTGGACTGAAGCTTTCTTT. It translates to CASSADRGWTEAFF.

The rearrangement uses TRBV10-1 and TRBJ2-5, with 7 bases that match TRBD2. Germline CDR1 WNHNN, CDR2 SYGVQD (reference sequence). The junction had 6 bases not matched to a gene; V was cut back by 3 bases and J by 5 bases. There are 14 residues in the CDR3. The DNA for the CDR3 is TGCGCCAGCAGTGACGGCGGGAGTCTTGAGACCCAGTACTTC. Protein product: CASSDGGSLETQYF.

The V gene is TRBV7-2, the J gene TRBJ2-1, with TRBD2 matching 8 bases. This CDR3 spans 15 amino acids. Germline CDR1 reads SGHTA; CDR2 reads FQGNSA. The V segment lost 3 bases and the J segment 6 bases; nucleotides outside the gene matches: 7. CDR3 DNA: TGTGCCAGCAGCTTCCAAGCGGGAGTATTCAATGAGCAGTTCTTC. As protein: CASSFQAGVFNEQFF.